The sequence of this T cell receptor (beta chain) was determined in a study of blood T cells in healthy people across ages. The authors ran a second PCR of about 6 to 12 cycles using a sample-barcoded 5' primer and a J-beta primer mix. TCRdb processed the 5' RACE reads anew with MiXCR; each CDR3 protein has one entry. Among hundreds of thousands of distinct CDR3 sequences listed, just over 55% were seen once. Turning to this clonotype: A much larger clone lies one base from this, so it may be a read error.

The germline V gene has CDR1 SQVTM and CDR2 ANQGSEA. The CDR3 is 14 amino acids. The germline V and J ends were trimmed by 3 bases and 11 bases, with 22 bases remaining between them. The TCR was taken from a man in his forties in good health. The gene calls are TRBV29-1 and TRBJ2-5, with D uncertain. The source material was blood. The CDR3 here is CSVEDQIYSYEQYF. The DNA for the CDR3 is TGCAGCGTTGAGGACCAGATATATTCGTATGAGCAGTACTTC.